This TCR beta chain was profiled in a study of shared clonotypes between healthy human individuals. CDR1 and CDR2 (germline): MGHRA, YSYEKL. This CDR3 is built from 18 residues. The trim removed 0 bases at V and 1 base at J, leaving 11 bases unmatched. CD8 cells classed as naive were CD45RO-negative and positively selected for CCR7, excluding terminally differentiated effector memory CD45RA+ cells. This table comes from immunoSEQ multiplex PCR, and its TCRdb copy is limited to in-frame clones, with some not included. The table records about 1,900,000 clones, 85% to 95% of them present only once. V is TRBV4-1 and J is TRBJ2-7; 8 nucleotides line up with TRBD1. The TCR originated in a man between 18 and 35 years old in good health. The source material was naive CD8+ T cells sorted from blood. CDR3 bases: TGCGCCAGCAGCCAAGATGCAGGGACAGGTTGGGGATCCTACGAGCAGTACTTC. It codes for CASSQDAGTGWGSYEQYF.